The T cell receptor (beta chain) described here comes from a study of blood T cells in healthy people across ages. Regarding the study as a whole: Lack of knowledge of donor CMV status possibly confounded expanded clonotype changes.

Next came a second PCR, run for about 7 to 12 cycles, which used a sample-barcoded 5' primer along with a J-beta primer mix. TCRdb processed the 5' RACE reads anew with MiXCR; each CDR3 protein has one entry. The sample yields 650,000 to 900,000 distinct CDR3 sequences, approximately 65% seen once. About this clonotype itself: The target antigen is unknown. A much larger clone differs from this one at a single base, so this may be a read error.

Germline lookup yields CDR1 SGHRS and CDR2 YFSETQ. The CDR3 has 15 amino acids. The sample was blood. This sequence originates from a man aged 25-45 years in good health. The chain recombines TRBV5-1 with TRBJ2-1, with 8 bases fitting TRBD2. DNA of the CDR3: TGCGCCGGCAGCTTAGCGGGGAGCTCCTACAATGAGCAGTTCTTC. Translated: CAGSLAGSSYNEQFF.